Below, one T cell receptor (beta chain) is given with its context. J lost 2 bases, V lost 0 bases, and 15 bases had no gene match. CDR3 length: 19 amino acids. CDR1 and CDR2 (germline): SGHRS, YFSETQ. This specimen belongs to a study of CD8+ T cells in alopecia areata. It was cDNA, reverse transcribed from extracted RNA, that served as the sequencing template. Clones were sequenced by immunoSEQ multiplex PCR, and TCRdb holds only the in-frame ones, with some missing. The sample contains 150,000 or so clones, 85% to 90% of which appear only once. The chain links TRBV5-1 to TRBJ2-3, with TRBD2 matching over 7 bases. This specimen consisted of CD8+ T cells sorted from blood, obtained at week 0. The source is a human donor with alopecia areata. The CDR3 nucleotides are TGCGCCAGCAGCTTGGGGGACGGTGCTAGCGGTAGTATCACAGATACGCAGTATTTT. This gives the protein CASSLGDGASGSITDTQYF.